These 10 T cell receptor beta chains originate from one sample sequenced in a study of OX40 agonist ivuxolimab in advanced cancers. Sequencing used immunoSEQ multiplex PCR; TCRdb keeps in-frame clones, though not all of them. The profile shows about 58,000 clones, around four fifths of them singletons. Source: CD4+ or CD8+ T cells sorted from blood, taken in a trial of the OX40 agonist ivuxolimab. These receptors were obtained from an adult with an advanced solid tumor such as melanoma, head and neck, liver or kidney cancer.

This sequence joins TRBV7-8 and TRBJ1-2; D possibly corresponds to TRBD1 (5 bases). The CDR3 contains 13 residues. The germline V gene has CDR1 SGHVS and CDR2 FQNEAQ. The V gene lost 5 bases and the J gene lost 7 bases, with 14 bases spanning the gap. For the CDR3, the DNA is TGTGCCAGCAGCGTCGACCGGGACGGTGGCTACACCTTC. Translation: CASSVDRDGGYTF.

V and J are TRBV6-1 and TRBJ2-7; weak D call: TRBD1 (5 bases). This CDR3 has 15 residues. The germline V gene encodes CDR1 MNHNS and CDR2 SASEGT. With 3 bases removed from V and 5 bases from J, the gap between germline ends came to 17 bases. CDR3 sequence reads: CASSDLSAGWNEQYF. CDR3 nucleotide sequence: TGTGCCAGCAGTGATTTGTCGGCAGGGTGGAACGAGCAGTACTTC.

The V call is TRBV4-1, the J call TRBJ2-7, with D possibly matching TRBD1 (6 bases). CDR3 length equals 15 residues. From germline, CDR1 is MGHRA and CDR2 YSYEKL. The germline V and J ends were trimmed by 1 base and 3 bases, with 13 bases remaining between them. CDR3 loop: CASSQATGINYEQYF. For the CDR3, the DNA is TGCGCCAGCAGCCAAGCTACAGGGATTAACTACGAGCAGTACTTC.

This clone was found once. V gene TRBV7-8 combines with J gene TRBJ2-5; a possible D gene is TRBD2 (5 bases). The V gene lost 1 base and the J gene lost 5 bases, with 14 bases spanning the gap. Germline V lookup: CDR1 SGHVS, CDR2 FQNEAQ. CDR3 length: 15 residues. Here the CDR3 reads CASSLVYEGWETQYF. In DNA form, the CDR3 reads TGTGCCAGCAGCTTAGTTTATGAGGGATGGGAGACCCAGTACTTC.

The V call is TRBV7-3, the J call TRBJ2-1; D not certain. Trimming took off 3 bases at V and 0 bases at J, with 9 bases between the two ends. There are 15 residues in the CDR3. Germline V gives CDR1 SGHTA, CDR2 FQGTGA. The CDR3, as DNA: TGTGCCAGCAGCTTTAGCCAGAGCTCCTACAATGAGCAGTTCTTC. Its translation: CASSFSQSSYNEQFF.

J is TRBJ1-1 and V is TRBV28; no clear D. Deletions cut 10 bases from V and 4 bases from J, with 16 bases between. The CDR3 length is 13 residues. CDR1 and CDR2 from the germline V gene are MDHEN and SYDVKM. DNA of the CDR3: TGTGCCACCCTTACGTCCCATTCCACTGAAGCTTTCTTT. It yields the protein CATLTSHSTEAFF.

The chain recombines TRBV30 with TRBJ1-2; D is ambiguous. Germline CDR1 is GTSNPN and CDR2 is SVGIG (reference sequence). The CDR3 runs 10 residues. V gave up 2 bases and J gave up 10 bases, with 8 bases separating them. Here the CDR3 reads CAWSPILYTF. CDR3 sequence (DNA): TGTGCCTGGAGTCCTATCCTCTACACCTTC.

The chain links TRBV13 to TRBJ2-2; possibly TRBD2 for D (7 bases). Per germline, CDR1 PRHDT and CDR2 FYEKMQ (reference sequence). Deletions cut 3 bases from V and 0 bases from J, with 8 bases between. The length of the CDR3 is 15 residues. The CDR3 here is CASSLGGPNTGELFF. In DNA, the CDR3 is TGTGCCAGCAGCTTGGGGGGGCCGAACACCGGGGAGCTGTTTTTT.

The chain joins TRBV6-6 to TRBJ2-1, with 7 bases lining up with TRBD1. Germline V gives CDR1 MNHNY, CDR2 SVGAGI (reference sequence). The V gene end was trimmed by 6 bases and the J gene end by 13 bases; junction bases not matched to a gene: 9. The CDR3 spans 12 residues. The CDR3 nucleotides read TGTGCCAGCAGCCTAATACGGACAGGCCAGTTCTTC. It encodes CASSLIRTGQFF.

CDR3 bases: TGTGCCAGCAGGACAGGGTTGGGCTACGAGCAGTACTTC. Translated, it gives CASRTGLGYEQYF. The chain is built from TRBV28 and TRBJ2-7; 7 bases fit TRBD1. Looked up from germline, CDR1 is MDHEN and CDR2 is SYDVKM. After removal of 6 bases from V and 3 bases from J, the junction contained 5 bases not matched to a gene. This CDR3 is 13 amino acids long.